One and the same sample provided the 18 T cell receptor beta chains below, sequenced in a study of T cells after yellow fever vaccination. From the 5' RACE reads, TCRdb called clonotypes with MiXCR, one entry per CDR3 protein. The sample consists of 200,000 to 300,000 distinct CDR3 sequences, over 6.5% of them appearing once. The input for sequencing was CD4+ T cells sorted from PBMCs, taken on the day of the yellow fever booster vaccination. These receptors came from a man aged 25-45 years who received the YFV17D yellow fever vaccine.

In its sample, this clonotype was seen many times. The V call is TRBV28, the J call TRBJ2-2; no clear D gene. The CDR3 spans 14 residues. The ends were cut back, 6 bases at V and 5 bases at J, with 13 bases in the middle. Germline V lookup: CDR1 MDHEN, CDR2 SYDVKM. This CDR3 is CASSPGPNTGELFF. The DNA of the CDR3 is TGTGCCAGCAGCCCCGGGCCTAATACCGGGGAGCTGTTTTTT.

There are many counts of this clonotype. The chain combines TRBV7-2 with TRBJ1-1, with unresolved D. V lost 5 bases to trimming and J lost 1 base, with 2 bases between them. The germline V gene encodes CDR1 SGHTA and CDR2 FQGNSA. The length of the CDR3 is 11 residues. The CDR3 nucleotides are TGTGCCAGCAGCGAGAACACTGAAGCTTTCTTT. Translated: CASSENTEAFF. The variable domain in full, with the rest retrieved from reference TRBV7-2 and TRBJ1-1, is GAGVSQSPSNKVTEKGKDVELRCDPISGHTALYWYRQSLGQGLEFLIYFQGNSAPDKSGLPSDRFSAERTGGSVSTLTIQRTQQEDSAVYLCASSENTEAFFGQGTRLTVV.

This clonotype showed up many times. This chain links TRBV20-1 with TRBJ2-1; D gene unclear. Germline V gives CDR1 DFQATT, CDR2 SNEGSKA (reference sequence). The CDR3 covers 15 residues. Trimming took off 4 bases at V and 8 bases at J, with 21 bases between the two ends. CDR3 DNA: TGCAGTGCTATAAACCGGGCCTCGGCACAATATGAGCAGTTCTTC. It specifies CSAINRASAQYEQFF.

J is TRBJ2-2 and V is TRBV4-3, with D unresolved. Germline V gene sequence: CDR1 LGHNA, CDR2 YSLEER. V was clipped by 3 bases and J by 5 bases, with 16 bases between them. This CDR3 has 16 amino acids. The CDR3 region is CASSQLGRAGTGELFF. The CDR3 DNA sequence: TGCGCCAGCAGCCAGTTAGGGCGAGCTGGGACCGGGGAGCTGTTTTTT.

The chain links TRBV20-1 to TRBJ2-7, with a possible D match to TRBD1 (6 bases). Trimming took off 6 bases at V and 9 bases at J, with 24 bases between the two ends. This CDR3 comprises 14 residues. The V gene's germline CDR1 is DFQATT and CDR2 SNEGSKA (reference sequence). DNA for the CDR3: TGCAGTGCATCCAACCAGAGACAGGTCATAGTGCAGTACTTC. Protein: CSASNQRQVIVQYF.

Many counts were recorded for this clonotype. V and J are TRBV12-3 or TRBV12-4 and TRBJ2-5, with D possibly called TRBD1 or TRBD2 (7 bases each). The CDR3 covers 15 residues. The V and J ends lost 3 bases and 5 bases respectively, with 16 bases between them. The CDR3 DNA follows: TGTGCCAGCAGTTTCCTAGCGGCAGGGGGGGAGACCCAGTACTTC. This gives the protein CASSFLAAGGETQYF.

The sample holds a few counts of this clonotype. The chain combines TRBV6-1 with TRBJ1-2; the D gene is possibly TRBD1 (5 bases). This CDR3 region has 14 residues. Germline lookup yields CDR1 MNHNS and CDR2 SASEGT. The germline V and J ends were trimmed by 7 bases and 5 bases, with 17 bases remaining between them. CDR3 loop: CASTQGGIGYGYTF. The CDR3 DNA reads as TGTGCCAGCACCCAGGGAGGGATTGGGTATGGCTACACCTTC.

Only a few counts were recorded for this clonotype. The CDR3 loop reads CASSERVSGSYNEQFF. The CDR3 nucleotides are TGTGCCAGCAGTGAACGTGTGAGCGGGAGCTACAATGAGCAGTTCTTC. The chain joins TRBV2 to TRBJ2-1; 8 bases match TRBD2. CDR1 is SNHLY and CDR2 is FYNNEI in the germline V gene. Losses at the gene ends were 2 bases for V and 3 bases for J; bases not matched to a gene: 6. The CDR3 contains 16 residues.

This clonotype showed up just a few times. The rearrangement links TRBV28 to TRBJ2-1; 9 positions agree with TRBD2. The V and J ends lost 10 bases and 5 bases, in that order; junction bases with no gene match: 9. CDR3 length: 14 residues. Germline V CDR1 and CDR2: MDHEN, SYDVKM. CDR3 nucleotide sequence: TGTGCCACCACAATAGCGGGAGCGAACAATGAGCAGTTCTTC. This codes for CATTIAGANNEQFF.

There are many counts of this clonotype. This chain connects TRBV6-5 to TRBJ1-2; D is unclear. The CDR3 contains 14 residues. The ends were cut back, 2 bases at V and 8 bases at J, with 15 bases in the middle. Germline V gene lookup returns CDR1 MNHEY and CDR2 SVGAGI. The CDR3 DNA sequence: TGTGCCAGCAGTTACGGCACAGAGTCCGGCGGCTACACCTTC. Residues: CASSYGTESGGYTF.

This clonotype was detected ten times or more. The V and J genes are TRBV5-1 and TRBJ1-1, with D perhaps TRBD1 (5 bases). The germline gives CDR1 SGHRS, CDR2 YFSETQ. The V end lost 0 bases, the J end lost 5 bases, and 5 bases lay between the germline ends. The CDR3 has 12 residues. For the CDR3, the DNA is TGCGCCAGCAGCTTGGAGGGGACTGAAGCTTTCTTT. Protein sequence: CASSLEGTEAFF.

This clonotype was seen repeatedly, ten times or more. The chain recombines TRBV12-3 or TRBV12-4 with TRBJ1-2, with TRBD1 as a possible D gene (5 bases). CDR3 length equals 12 residues. With 8 bases removed from V and 3 bases from J, the gap between germline ends came to 10 bases. CDR3 DNA: TGTGCCAGCGCTAAAGGGGACTATGGCTACACCTTC. This codes for CASAKGDYGYTF.

The gene calls are TRBV15 and TRBJ2-7, with TRBD1 matching 12 bases. With 3 bases clipped from V and 6 bases from J, the junction kept 9 bases outside the gene matches. Germline-derived CDR1 and CDR2 are LNHNV and YYDKDF (reference sequence). CDR3 length: 16 amino acids. The CDR3 spells CATSRAPGQGAAEQYF. In nucleotides, the CDR3 is TGTGCCACCAGCAGGGCTCCGGGACAGGGGGCAGCCGAGCAGTACTTC.

There are a few counts of this clonotype. This sequence joins TRBV5-1 and TRBJ2-5; no definite D call. The germline V gene encodes CDR1 SGHRS and CDR2 YFSETQ. Between the trimmed V and J ends, which lost 0 bases and 5 bases, there was a span of 11 bases. CDR3 size: 14 residues. Here the CDR3 reads CASSLGPLEETQYF. The CDR3 coding sequence is TGCGCCAGCAGCTTGGGCCCCCTAGAGGAGACCCAGTACTTC.

This clonotype was counted ten times or more. V and J are TRBV19 and TRBJ2-1; a weak D match, TRBD2 (5 bases). This CDR3 has 14 amino acids. Germline assignment: CDR1 LNHDA and CDR2 SQIVND (reference sequence). Trimming pared 5 bases from V and 5 bases from J, leaving 13 bases between. DNA for the CDR3: TGTGCCAGTAGTCTTCGCGGGTTCAACAATGAGCAGTTCTTC. Translation: CASSLRGFNNEQFF.

This clonotype was found a few times. This chain links TRBV20-1 with TRBJ2-7; unclear D gene. This CDR3 contains 14 residues. V shed 6 bases and J shed 2 bases, with 17 bases lying between them. Germline assignment: CDR1 DFQATT and CDR2 SNEGSKA (reference sequence). CDR3: CSAPTREDPYEQYF. The CDR3 bases are TGCAGTGCCCCTACTCGAGAAGACCCCTACGAGCAGTACTTC.

This clonotype was observed at least ten times. The V call is TRBV7-6, the J call TRBJ2-7, with TRBD1 matching 9 bases. This CDR3 has 16 amino acids. V dropped 1 base and J dropped 2; count of bases not matched to a gene: 6. Germline CDR1 SGHVS, CDR2 FNYEAQ. The CDR3 sequence is CASSLGGQGLTYEQYF. DNA for the CDR3: TGTGCCAGCAGCTTAGGGGGACAGGGCCTTACCTACGAGCAGTACTTC.

V and J are TRBV29-1 and TRBJ2-6; D is unclear. CDR1 SQVTM and CDR2 ANQGSEA come from the germline V gene. V lost 6 bases and J 4 bases, leaving 13 bases between the germline ends. The CDR3 runs to 14 residues. CDR3 sequence reads: CSVRITAGANVLTF. DNA of the CDR3: TGCAGCGTCCGAATAACGGCCGGGGCCAACGTCCTGACTTTC.